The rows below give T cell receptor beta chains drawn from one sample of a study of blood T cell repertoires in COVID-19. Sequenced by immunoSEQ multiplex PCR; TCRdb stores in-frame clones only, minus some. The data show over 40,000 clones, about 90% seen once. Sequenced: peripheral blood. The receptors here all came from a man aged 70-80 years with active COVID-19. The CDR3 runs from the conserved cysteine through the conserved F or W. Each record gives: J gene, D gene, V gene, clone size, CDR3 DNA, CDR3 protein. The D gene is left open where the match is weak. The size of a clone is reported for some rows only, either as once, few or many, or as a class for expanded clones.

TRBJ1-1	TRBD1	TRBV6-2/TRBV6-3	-	TGTGCCAGCAGTCCGGACAGGACCTACACTGAAGCTTTCTTT	CASSPDRTYTEAFF
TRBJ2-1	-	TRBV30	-	TGTGCCTGGAGTGGTCATACGCAGGGGAGCTCCTACAATGAGCAGTTCTTC	CAWSGHTQGSSYNEQFF
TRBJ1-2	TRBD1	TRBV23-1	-	TGCGCCAGCAGTCTACGACCCCGGGACAGGAAACGCCCTAACTATGGCTACACCTTC	CASSLRPRDRKRPNYGYTF
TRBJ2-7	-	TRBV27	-	TGTGCCAGCAGGGCAGACAGCTCCTACGAGCAGTACTTC	CASRADSSYEQYF
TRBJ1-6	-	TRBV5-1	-	TGCGCCAGCAGCCCTATGGTCGGAGGGTCACCCCTCCACTTT	CASSPMVGGSPLHF
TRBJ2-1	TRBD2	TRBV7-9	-	TGTGCCAGCAGCGCCTATCGACTAGCGGGGGGGAGTGAGCAGTTCTTC	CASSAYRLAGGSEQFF
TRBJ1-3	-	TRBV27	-	TGTGCCAGCAGTTTAACAGGGTCCCGATCTGGAAACACCATATATTTT	CASSLTGSRSGNTIYF
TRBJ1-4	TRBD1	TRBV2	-	TGTGCCAGCAGTTTTCCGGGACAGGGGGCAACTAATGAAAAACTGTTTTTT	CASSFPGQGATNEKLFF
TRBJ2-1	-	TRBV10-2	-	TGCGCCAGCAGTGATAGGGGGGGCGGGTTCTTC	CASSDRGGGFF
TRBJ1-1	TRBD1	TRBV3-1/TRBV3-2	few	TGTGCCAGCAGCCAGGGGCCCGGGGACAGAGGGACTGAAGCTTTCTTT	CASSQGPGDRGTEAFF
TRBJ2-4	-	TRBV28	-	TGTGCCAGCAGACAGGGTAGCGCCAAAAACATTCAGTACTTC	CASRQGSAKNIQYF
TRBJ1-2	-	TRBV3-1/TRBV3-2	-	TGTGCCAGCAGCCAAGAGGGGGGGGACTATGGCTACACCTTC	CASSQEGGDYGYTF
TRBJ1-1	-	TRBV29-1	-	TGCAGCGTTGCGCACACCCCAGGTCATGAAGCTTTCTTT	CSVAHTPGHEAFF
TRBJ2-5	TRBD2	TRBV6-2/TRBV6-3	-	TGTGCCAGCAGTTACGGATCTCGTAATCAGCGGGGGGGCAGGGAGACCCAGTACTTC	CASSYGSRNQRGGRETQYF
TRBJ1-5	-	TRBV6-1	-	TGTGCCAGCAGTGAACCACAAGGTTCAGGGTGGAGCAATCAGCCCCAGCATTTT	CASSEPQGSGWSNQPQHF